This T cell receptor (beta chain) was identified during a study of T cell responses to AZD1222 COVID-19 vaccine. Overall study: Researchers grouped second doses given at about 4 or about 12 weeks into one pool. Study findings and constraints: Spike-specific TCR depth and breadth grew after two AZD1222 doses. Females outnumbered males among donors, who were mostly white British; clonal diversity was possibly underestimated. Vaccine-associated CD4 TCRs spanned spike, dominant at 160-218 and 743-854.

The germline V gene has CDR1 SGHVS and CDR2 FNYEAQ. This CDR3 contains 20 residues. The trim removed 1 base at V and 5 bases at J, leaving 18 bases unmatched. For this clone: Antigen: not known.

Clones were sequenced by immunoSEQ multiplex PCR, and TCRdb holds only the in-frame ones, with some missing. Among 100,000 to 130,000 clones, roughly nine tenths were seen once, and the ten largest hold approximately 4.5%. The TCR sequence derives from an adult in good health. This chain links TRBV7-6 with TRBJ2-2; 8 bases map to TRBD1. The material sequenced was peripheral blood, taken on day 0 of AZD1222 vaccination. This CDR3 reads CASSLVSSGTGGIGTGELFF. Written as DNA, the CDR3 is TGTGCCAGCAGCTTAGTCTCTTCCGGGACAGGTGGAATAGGTACCGGGGAGCTGTTTTTT.